This TCR beta chain was documented in a study of blood T cell repertoires in COVID-19. Followed over time, Seattle patients had been enrolled while infection was active. The length of the CDR3 is 14 residues. V was clipped by 3 bases and J by 6 bases, with 12 bases between them. The germline CDR1 and CDR2 sequences are SGHAT and FQDESV (reference sequence). The assay was immunoSEQ multiplex PCR, and TCRdb's table has in-frame clones only and misses some. The table lists 35,000 to 40,000 clones, about 85% of them singletons, with roughly 5% in the top ten. Sequenced sample: peripheral blood. This clonotype originated in a man between 60 and 70 years old with COVID-19, enrolled during active disease. The rearrangement uses TRBV11-1 and TRBJ2-1; weak D call: TRBD1 (6 bases). The DNA for the CDR3 is TGTGCCAGCAGCTTTCCGGGACAACTCAATGAGCAGTTCTTC. Protein product: CASSFPGQLNEQFF.